Included here is one TCR beta chain sequence, with context. These data belong to a study of cytomegalovirus exposure and HLA in healthy donors. The PCR was carried out with 60 Vbeta primers and 13 Jbeta primers. Data came from immunoSEQ multiplex PCR; TCRdb stores just in-frame clones and leaves some out. The sample data list about 33,000 clones. The CDR3 length is 16 residues. V lost 4 bases to trimming and J lost 4 bases, with 17 bases between them. Germline values: CDR1 MGHRA, CDR2 YSYEKL. The specimen was PBMCs. The chain carries TRBV4-1 and TRBJ2-1; D possibly corresponds to TRBD2 (6 bases). The TCR comes from a man aged 35-49 years in good health and CMV-seronegative. CDR3 loop: CASSRILAGTYNEQFF. For the CDR3, the DNA is TGCGCCAGCAGCCGGATCTTGGCGGGGACTTACAATGAGCAGTTCTTC.